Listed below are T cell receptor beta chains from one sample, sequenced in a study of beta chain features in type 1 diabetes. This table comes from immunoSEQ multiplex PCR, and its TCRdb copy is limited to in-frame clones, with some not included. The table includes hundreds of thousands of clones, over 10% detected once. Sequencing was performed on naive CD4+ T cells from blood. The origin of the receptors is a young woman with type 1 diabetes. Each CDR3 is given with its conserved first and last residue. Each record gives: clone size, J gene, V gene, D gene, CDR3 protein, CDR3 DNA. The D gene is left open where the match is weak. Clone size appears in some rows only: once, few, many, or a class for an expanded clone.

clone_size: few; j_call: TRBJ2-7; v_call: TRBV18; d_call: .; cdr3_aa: CASSPREGDYEQYF; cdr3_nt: TGTGCCAGCTCACCACGTGAGGGAGACTACGAGCAGTACTTC
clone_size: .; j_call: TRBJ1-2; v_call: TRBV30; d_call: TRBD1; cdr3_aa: CAWSVQGQGAIGYTF; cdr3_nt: TGTGCCTGGAGTGTACAGGGACAGGGGGCGATCGGCTACACCTTC
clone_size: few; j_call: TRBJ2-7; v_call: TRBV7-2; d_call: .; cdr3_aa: CASSLGRQNYEQYF; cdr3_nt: TGTGCCAGCAGCTTAGGGAGACAGAACTACGAGCAGTACTTC
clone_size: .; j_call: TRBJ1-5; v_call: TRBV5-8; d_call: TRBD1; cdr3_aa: CATQGGRGNQPQHF; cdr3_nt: TGTGCCACCCAAGGGGGCCGGGGCAATCAGCCCCAGCATTTT
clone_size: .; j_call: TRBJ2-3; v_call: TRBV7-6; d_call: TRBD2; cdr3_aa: CASSFLAGGLTDTQYF; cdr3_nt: TGTGCCAGCAGCTTTTTAGCGGGAGGGCTGACAGATACGCAGTATTTT
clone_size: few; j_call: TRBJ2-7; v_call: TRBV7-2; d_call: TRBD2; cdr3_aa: CASSPGLAGGNPYF; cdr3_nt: TGTGCCAGCAGCCCAGGACTAGCGGGGGGAAACCCGTACTTC
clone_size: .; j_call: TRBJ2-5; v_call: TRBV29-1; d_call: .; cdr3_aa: CSVRQILKETQYF; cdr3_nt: TGCAGCGTACGACAAATACTCAAGGAGACCCAGTACTTC
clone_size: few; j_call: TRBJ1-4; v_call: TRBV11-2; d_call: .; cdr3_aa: CASSPSRGNEKLFF; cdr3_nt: TGTGCCAGCAGCCCCAGCAGGGGAAATGAAAAACTGTTTTTT
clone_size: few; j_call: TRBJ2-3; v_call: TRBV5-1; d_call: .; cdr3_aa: CASSLGTTYTDTQYF; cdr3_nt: TGCGCCAGCAGCTTGGGGACTACTTACACAGATACGCAGTATTTT
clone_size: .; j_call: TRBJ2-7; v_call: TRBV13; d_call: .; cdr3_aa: CASSPRQINYEQYF; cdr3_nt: TGTGCCAGCAGCCCCAGACAGATCAACTACGAGCAGTACTTC
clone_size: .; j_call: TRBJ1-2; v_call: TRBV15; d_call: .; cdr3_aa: CATSRAGRLTGGYTF; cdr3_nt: TGTGCCACCAGCAGAGCGGGAAGGTTGACCGGAGGCTACACCTTC
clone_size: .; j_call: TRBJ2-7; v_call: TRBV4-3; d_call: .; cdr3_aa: CASSQDTVYEQYF; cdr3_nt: TGCGCCAGCAGCCAGGACACCGTCTACGAGCAGTACTTC
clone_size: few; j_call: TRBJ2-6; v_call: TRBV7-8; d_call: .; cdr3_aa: CASSPREPGLGSGANVLTF; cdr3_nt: TGTGCCAGCAGCCCTAGGGAGCCTGGTCTGGGCTCTGGGGCCAACGTCCTGACTTTC
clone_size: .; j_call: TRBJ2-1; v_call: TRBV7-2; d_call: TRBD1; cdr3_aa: CASSSGQGWNEQFF; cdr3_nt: TGTGCCAGCAGCTCAGGACAGGGATGGAATGAGCAGTTCTTC
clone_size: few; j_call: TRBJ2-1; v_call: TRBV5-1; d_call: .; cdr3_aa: CASSLEAGLWFF; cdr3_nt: TGCGCCAGCAGCTTGGAGGCAGGGCTTTGGTTCTTC
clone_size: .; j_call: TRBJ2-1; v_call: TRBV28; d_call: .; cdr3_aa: CASLQGGAYNEQFF; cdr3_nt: TGTGCCAGCCTCCAGGGGGGCGCCTACAATGAGCAGTTCTTC
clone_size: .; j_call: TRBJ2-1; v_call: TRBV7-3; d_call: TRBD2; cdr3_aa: CASSPRTSGIAGQFF; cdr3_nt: TGTGCCAGCAGCCCTCGGACTAGCGGGATCGCTGGGCAGTTCTTC
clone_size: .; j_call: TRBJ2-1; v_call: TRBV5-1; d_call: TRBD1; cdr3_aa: CASSLGGTGGYNEQFF; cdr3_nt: TGCGCCAGCAGCTTGGGAGGGACAGGGGGCTACAATGAGCAGTTCTTC
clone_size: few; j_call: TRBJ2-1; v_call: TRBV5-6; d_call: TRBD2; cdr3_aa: CASSLLAGDQVINEQFF; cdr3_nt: TGTGCCAGCAGCTTACTAGCGGGAGACCAGGTTATTAATGAGCAGTTCTTC
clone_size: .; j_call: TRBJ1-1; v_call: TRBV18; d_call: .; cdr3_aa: CASSFGGTEAFF; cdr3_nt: TGTGCCAGCTCATTCGGGGGGACTGAAGCTTTCTTT
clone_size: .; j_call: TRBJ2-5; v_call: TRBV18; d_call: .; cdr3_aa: CASSRPSKETQYF; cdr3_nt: TGTGCCAGCTCGCGTCCCTCAAAAGAGACCCAGTACTTC
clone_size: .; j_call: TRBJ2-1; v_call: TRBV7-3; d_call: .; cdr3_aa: CASRVPGGEQFF; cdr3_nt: TGTGCCAGCAGGGTCCCCGGGGGTGAGCAGTTCTTC
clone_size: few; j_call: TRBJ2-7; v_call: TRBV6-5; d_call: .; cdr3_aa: CASRRADSYEQYF; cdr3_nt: TGTGCCAGCAGGAGAGCGGACAGCTACGAGCAGTACTTC
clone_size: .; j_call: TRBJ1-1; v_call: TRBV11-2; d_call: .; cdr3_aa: CASRNRDKDTEAFF; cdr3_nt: TGTGCCAGCAGAAACAGGGATAAGGACACTGAAGCTTTCTTT
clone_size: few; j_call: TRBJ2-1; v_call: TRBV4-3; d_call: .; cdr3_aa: CASSQDSTRRVGNEQFF; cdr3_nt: TGCGCCAGCAGCCAAGATTCTACTAGGAGGGTTGGTAATGAGCAGTTCTTC
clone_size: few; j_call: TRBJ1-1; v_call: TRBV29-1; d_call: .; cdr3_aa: CSVEELALNTEAFF; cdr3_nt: TGCAGCGTTGAAGAGTTAGCGTTGAACACTGAAGCTTTCTTT
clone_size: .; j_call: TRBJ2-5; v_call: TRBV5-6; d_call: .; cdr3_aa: CASSLARWETQYF; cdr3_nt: TGTGCCAGCAGCTTGGCCAGGTGGGAGACCCAGTACTTC
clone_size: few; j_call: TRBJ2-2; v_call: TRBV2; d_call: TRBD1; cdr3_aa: CASRPTGDTGELFF; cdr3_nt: TGTGCCAGCAGGCCGACAGGGGACACCGGGGAGCTGTTTTTT
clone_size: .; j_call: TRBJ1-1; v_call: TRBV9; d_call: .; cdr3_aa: CASSVEGQGATEAFF; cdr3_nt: TGTGCCAGCAGCGTAGAAGGGCAGGGCGCCACTGAAGCTTTCTTT
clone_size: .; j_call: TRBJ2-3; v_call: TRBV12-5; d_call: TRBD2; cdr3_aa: CASGSPRGGTDTQYF; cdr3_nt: TGTGCTAGTGGTTCCCCGCGGGGGGGCACAGATACGCAGTATTTT
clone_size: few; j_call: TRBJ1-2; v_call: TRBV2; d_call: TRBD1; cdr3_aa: CASSDLGQGEDYTF; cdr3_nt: TGTGCCAGCAGTGATCTGGGACAGGGGGAGGACTACACCTTC
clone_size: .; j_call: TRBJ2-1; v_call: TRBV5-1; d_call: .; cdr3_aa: CASSFIFATGGNEQFF; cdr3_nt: TGCGCCAGCAGCTTTATTTTTGCGACGGGTGGAAATGAGCAGTTCTTC
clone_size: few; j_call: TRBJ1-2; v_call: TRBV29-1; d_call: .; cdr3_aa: CSVANRAGGYTF; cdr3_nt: TGCAGCGTTGCGAACAGGGCGGGTGGCTACACCTTC
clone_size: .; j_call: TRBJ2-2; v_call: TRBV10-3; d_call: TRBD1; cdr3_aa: CAISESRGRFTGELFF; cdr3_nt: TGTGCCATCAGTGAGTCCAGGGGGCGCTTCACCGGGGAGCTGTTTTTT
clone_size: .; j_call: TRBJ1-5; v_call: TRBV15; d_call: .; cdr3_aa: CATSRDPGYNQPQHF; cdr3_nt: TGTGCCACCAGCAGAGATCCGGGTTACAATCAGCCCCAGCATTTT
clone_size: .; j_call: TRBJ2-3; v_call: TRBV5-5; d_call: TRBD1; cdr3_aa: CASSLQGSTDTQYF; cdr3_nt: TGTGCCAGCAGCCTACAGGGGAGCACAGATACGCAGTATTTT
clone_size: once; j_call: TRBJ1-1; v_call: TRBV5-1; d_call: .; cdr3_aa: CASSLTDRDTEAFF; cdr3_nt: TGCGCCAGCAGCTTGACCGATAGAGACACTGAAGCTTTCTTT
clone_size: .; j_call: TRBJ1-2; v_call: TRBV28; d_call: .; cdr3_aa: CASSFHRVGGYTF; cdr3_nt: TGTGCCAGCAGTTTCCACAGGGTTGGCGGCTACACCTTC
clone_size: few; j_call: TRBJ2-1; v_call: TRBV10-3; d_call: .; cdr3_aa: CAISESFGYEQFF; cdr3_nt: TGTGCCATCAGTGAGTCGTTCGGGTATGAGCAGTTCTTC
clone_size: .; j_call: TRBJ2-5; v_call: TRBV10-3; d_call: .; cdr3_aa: CAISPTGEGETQYF; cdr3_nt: TGTGCCATCAGTCCGACAGGGGAGGGGGAGACCCAGTACTTC